This TCR beta chain is drawn from a study of blood T cell repertoires in COVID-19. As for the study in general: Acute-phase and convalescent COVID-19 samples originated in the United States, Italy and Spain. Sources were T cells, B-cell-depleted T cells, or PBMCs; the material itself was cDNA or gDNA.

Germline V CDR1 and CDR2: LGHDT, YNNKEL (reference sequence). V shed 4 bases, J shed 3 bases, and the junction held 9 bases outside the gene matches. The CDR3 length is 15 residues. Methods used by the authors: Amplification of reference gene primers was used by the study to estimate nucleated cell counts. TCRdb keeps only in-frame clones here, not all; method: immunoSEQ multiplex PCR. V and J calls and clone size are those listed in that table; D and trimming were worked out from the DNA. Of some 80,000 clones listed, 60% to 85% are singletons. Sequencing input: peripheral blood. The rearrangement uses TRBV3-1 (or the pseudogene TRBV3-2) and TRBJ2-7; 7 bases are shared with TRBD1. The source is an elderly woman with active or convalescent COVID-19. CDR3 residues: CASSLDGTEFYEQYF. Written as DNA, the CDR3 is TGTGCCAGCAGCCTAGACGGGACAGAATTCTACGAGCAGTACTTC.